Following are 16 T cell receptor beta chains from one sample sequenced in a study of T cell repertoires in cytomegalovirus infection. No antigen has been identified for these receptors. TCRdb itself ran the reads through MiXCR, one entry per CDR3 protein. This sample carries some 130,000 distinct CDR3 sequences, more than 20% of them seen once, and the ten largest clones take almost 35%. Sequences were obtained from PBMCs, sequenced either directly or after in vitro stimulation (not recorded which). These receptors were obtained from a human donor in good health (CMV status not recorded). Some clones in this sample may be carry-over from other donors' samples.

The chain is built from TRBV5-6 and TRBJ2-7; 11 positions match TRBD2. In germline, CDR1 is SGHDT, CDR2 YYEEEE. J gave up 3 bases and V 5 bases, and 10 bases lay outside the gene matches. The CDR3 is 16 residues long. In DNA, the CDR3 is TGTGCCAGCAGTTCCGGGACTAGCGGTCTAAACTACGAGCAGTACGTC. Translation gives CASSSGTSGLNYEQYV.

This rearrangement joins TRBV6-1 to TRBJ2-1; D may be TRBD2 (5 bases). CDR3 size: 15 residues. The germline CDR1 and CDR2 sequences are MNHNS and SASEGT. V dropped 6 bases and J dropped 0 bases, with 12 bases sitting between them. This CDR3 reads CASSSSGFSYNEQFF. The CDR3 DNA follows: TGTGCCAGCAGCTCAAGCGGATTCTCCTACAATGAGCAGTTCTTC.

This clonotype was seen ten or more times. This sequence joins TRBV7-9 and TRBJ2-3; 7 bases are a match to TRBD1. V was pared by 2 bases and J by 1 base, with 9 bases of the junction left unmatched. This CDR3 is 17 amino acids long. Germline V CDR1 and CDR2: SEHNR, FQNEAQ (reference sequence). CDR3 loop: CASSLSSIDRGTDTQYF. In DNA, the CDR3 is TGTGCCAGCAGCTTATCGTCGATTGACAGGGGCACAGATACGCAGTATTTT.

The chain carries TRBV6-5 and TRBJ2-1, with 9 bases that match TRBD2. The CDR3 extends over 16 amino acids. Germline V gene lookup returns CDR1 MNHEY and CDR2 SVGAGI. The trim removed 2 bases at V and 9 bases at J, leaving 11 bases unmatched. CDR3 in DNA: TGTGCCAGCAGTTACGGGGGCGGGAGGGCCTGGGGTGAGCAGTTCTTC. It yields the protein CASSYGGGRAWGEQFF.

This clonotype was seen a few times. This chain uses TRBV7-6 with TRBJ2-3; no clear D gene. CDR3 length equals 14 residues. The germline V gene has CDR1 SGHVS and CDR2 FNYEAQ. V dropped 2 bases and J dropped 0 bases, with 6 bases sitting between them. In nucleotides, the CDR3 is TGTGCCAGCAGCTTATACGGGAGCACAGATACGCAGTATTTT. This sequence encodes CASSLYGSTDTQYF. Complete variable domain (other parts from reference TRBV7-6 and TRBJ2-3): GAGVSQSPRYKVTKRGQDVALRCDPISGHVSLYWYRQALGQGPEFLTYFNYEAQQDKSGLPNDRFSAERPEGSISTLTIQRTEQRDSAMYRCASSLYGSTDTQYFGPGTRLTVL.

The genes are TRBV4-1 and TRBJ1-4; TRBD1 matches at 7 bases. Per germline, CDR1 MGHRA and CDR2 YSYEKL. V gave up 1 base and J gave up 5 bases; unmatched junction bases: 7. The CDR3 spans 16 residues. DNA for the CDR3: TGCGCCAGCAGCCAAGTTCCGGGACAGAAGAATGAAAAACTGTTTTTT. Encoded protein: CASSQVPGQKNEKLFF.

This clonotype was counted ten times or more. Here the CDR3 reads CATSDPSTDTQYF. CDR3 in DNA: TGTGCCACCAGTGACCCTAGCACAGATACGCAGTATTTT. The chain couples TRBV24-1 to TRBJ2-3; D gene uncertain. Between the trimmed V and J ends, which lost 4 bases and 0 bases, there was a span of 4 bases. Per the germline V gene, CDR1 is KGHDR and CDR2 is SFDVKD. The CDR3 runs 13 residues.

Only one count was recorded for this clonotype. V is TRBV5-1 and J is TRBJ1-1; weak D call: TRBD1 (5 bases). Looked up from germline, CDR1 is SGHRS and CDR2 is YFSETQ. Trimming stripped 2 bases from V and 1 base from J, with 21 bases between. The CDR3 runs 18 residues. The CDR3 coding sequence is TGCGCCAGCAGCTTTGCCGGGACTAAACCTAAGGGGAACACTGAAGCTTTCTTT. It codes for CASSFAGTKPKGNTEAFF.

This clonotype was seen a few times. The chain uses TRBV28 and TRBJ1-1; 7 bases align to TRBD1. Trimming cost V 4 bases and J 6 bases; bases outside gene matches: 8. Germline CDR1 reads MDHEN; CDR2 reads SYDVKM. The CDR3 sequence is 14 residues long. The CDR3 nucleotides are TGTGCCAGCAGTTCCGAGGGGGCGGGCGCTGAAGCTTTCTTT. Translating gives CASSSEGAGAEAFF.

A single count supports this clonotype. The rearrangement uses TRBV12-3 or TRBV12-4 and TRBJ2-3, with TRBD1 identical over 9 bases. CDR3 length: 14 amino acids. Trimming took 6 bases from V and 1 from J; bases not matched to a gene: 2. CDR3 nucleotides: TGTGCCAGCAGACAGGGGGCTGGCACAGATACGCAGTATTTT. Translating it yields CASRQGAGTDTQYF.

This clonotype was detected many times. V and J are TRBV4-3 and TRBJ2-7, with TRBD2 identical over 12 bases. The J segment lost 7 bases and the V segment lost 1 base, leaving 8 bases of the junction unmatched. Germline values: CDR1 LGHNA, CDR2 YSLEER. The CDR3 covers 16 residues. The CDR3 DNA reads as TGCGCCAGCAGCCAAGGCCGACTAGCGGGAGTTGGGGAGCAGTACTTC. Protein sequence: CASSQGRLAGVGEQYF.

This clonotype has a count of ten or more. The CDR3 reads CASTGEGAATGELFF. Here the CDR3 DNA reads TGTGCCAGCACCGGAGAGGGGGCGGCCACCGGGGAGCTGTTTTTT. V is TRBV5-6 and J is TRBJ2-2; 7 bases align to TRBD1. Germline trimming cut 6 bases from V and 4 bases from J; bases unmatched to any gene: 9. The CDR3 consists of 15 residues. The germline V gene encodes CDR1 SGHDT and CDR2 YYEEEE.

This clonotype was observed a few times. V is TRBV7-3 and J is TRBJ2-3; TRBD2 matches 7 bases. The CDR3 sequence is 17 residues long. Germline loops: CDR1 SGHTA, CDR2 FQGTGA. The trim removed 1 base at V and 0 bases at J, leaving 7 bases unmatched. For the CDR3, the DNA is TGTGCCAGCAGCTTAAGGGTCCGGGACTATAGCACAGATACGCAGTATTTT. Amino acids: CASSLRVRDYSTDTQYF.

The chain links TRBV10-3 to TRBJ2-7, with D unresolved. There are 13 residues in the CDR3. V shed 0 bases and J shed 3 bases, with 6 bases lying between them. Germline V gene lookup returns CDR1 ENHRY and CDR2 SYGVKD. Here the CDR3 DNA reads TGTGCCATCAGTGAGTCCGGGTTCTACGAGCAGTACTTC. This codes for CAISESGFYEQYF.

V usage is TRBV11-2 and J usage is TRBJ2-7, with D tentatively TRBD1 (6 bases). CDR1 is SGHAT and CDR2 is FQNNGV in the germline V gene. Trimming took off 5 bases at V and 2 bases at J, with 16 bases between the two ends. This CDR3 contains 15 residues. The CDR3 bases are TGTGCCAGCAGCCAAAACCGGGACACAACCTACGAGCAGTACGTC. Amino acid sequence: CASSQNRDTTYEQYV.

This clonotype was counted at least ten times. The V call is TRBV12-3 or TRBV12-4, the J call TRBJ1-1; 7 nucleotides align to TRBD1. The CDR3 spans 12 residues. V shed 7 bases and J 10 bases; nucleotides not matched to a gene: 9. CDR3 sequence reads: CASNNRGARAFF. The CDR3 DNA reads TGTGCCAGCAATAACAGGGGTGCGCGAGCTTTCTTT.